This TCR beta chain came from a study of blood T cell repertoires in COVID-19. About the study: Sample material is recorded as cDNA or gDNA derived from T cells, B-cell-depleted T cells, or PBMCs.

The CDR3 consists of 14 residues. Germline CDR1 reads LNHDA; CDR2 reads SQIVND (reference sequence). With 10 bases clipped from V and 6 bases from J, the junction kept 13 bases outside the gene matches. Under the authors' procedure: Reference gene primer amplification gave nucleated cell count estimates. The assay was immunoSEQ multiplex PCR, and TCRdb's table has in-frame clones only and misses some. That table is the source of V, J and clone size, and D and trimming were worked out from the DNA. The sample yields under 300,000 clones, approximately 91% seen once. Participant-given clinical history determined each cohort assignment.

The sample consisted of PBMCs or T cells enriched from blood (not recorded which). This chain links TRBV19 with TRBJ2-7; TRBD2 aligns across 9 bases. The TCR comes from a woman aged 40 to 50 with acute COVID-19. The DNA for the CDR3 is TGTGCCATCGTGTCGGCGGGAGGGCCGTTCGAGCAGTACTTC. Translating it yields CAIVSAGGPFEQYF.